A few counts support the clone carrying this T cell receptor (beta chain). The entry originates in a study of CD8 T cells in ankylosing spondylitis. The V segment lost 11 bases and the J segment 2 bases; nucleotides outside the gene matches: 10. The CDR3 runs to 14 residues. Germline-derived CDR1 and CDR2 are SEHNR and FQNEAQ (reference sequence). TCRdb itself ran the 5' RACE reads through MiXCR, one entry per CDR3 protein. The table has approximately 350,000 distinct CDR3 sequences, 20% seen once. The sequenced material came from blood, either unsorted or a sorted T cell fraction (not recorded which). The sequence derives from a male donor with ankylosing spondylitis or in good health (not recorded which). The chain has TRBV7-9 and TRBJ2-7; 9 nucleotides align to TRBD1. The CDR3 is CAATRDRAAYEQYF. DNA for the CDR3: TGTGCCGCCACCCGGGACAGGGCTGCCTACGAGCAGTACTTC.